The 30 T cell receptor beta chains reported below all come from one sample, sequenced in a study of T-cell reconstitution after alpha-beta-depleted transplantation in children. Preparation of the TCRbeta library was carried out with unique molecular identifiers. TCRdb re-called the PCR reads through MiXCR, storing one row per CDR3 protein. Among 800,000 to 1,000,000 distinct CDR3 sequences listed, under 30% were seen once. The sequencing here drew on PBMCs, mostly from graft donor cells, taken 360 days after TCRalphabeta/CD19-depleted stem cell transplant. These receptor sequences come from a boy under two years old who had a stem cell transplant for SCID, so the T cells may come from the graft donor.

This clonotype showed up just a few times. This chain joins TRBV29-1 and TRBJ2-1, with 13 nucleotides matching TRBD2. Germline CDR1 reads SQVTM; CDR2 reads ANQGSEA. The CDR3 consists of 14 residues. The ends lost 4 bases at V and 8 bases at J; junction bases unmatched: 5. As DNA, the CDR3 is TGCAGCGTTGTTGGGACTAGCGGGGTGGATGAGCAGTTCTTC. Translated: CSVVGTSGVDEQFF.

V usage is TRBV9 and J usage is TRBJ2-3; 10 nucleotides match TRBD1. The trim removed 0 bases at V and 9 bases at J, leaving 7 bases unmatched. This CDR3 spans 15 amino acids. CDR1 is SGDLS, CDR2 YYNGEE, per germline. The CDR3 is CASSVETGQGTTQYF. CDR3 DNA: TGTGCCAGCAGCGTAGAGACGGGACAGGGGACAACGCAGTATTTT.

A few counts support this clonotype. V usage is TRBV6-1 and J usage is TRBJ2-7; 10 nucleotides agree with TRBD1. CDR1 MNHNS and CDR2 SASEGT come from the germline V gene. This CDR3 comprises 13 residues. The trim removed 1 base at V and 6 bases at J, leaving 0 bases unmatched. CDR3 residues: CASSEGDRGEQYF. CDR3 nucleotides: TGTGCCAGCAGTGAAGGGGACAGGGGCGAGCAGTACTTC.

The chain is built from TRBV7-2 and TRBJ2-2, with D possibly matching TRBD1 (6 bases). V was trimmed by 5 bases and J by 14 bases, leaving 18 bases between them. Germline V CDR1 and CDR2: SGHTA, FQGNSA. The CDR3 has 13 amino acids. CDR3 in DNA: TGTGCCAGCAGCGCAGGGGCGGGCCCCTCTCTGTTTTTT. Translating gives CASSAGAGPSLFF.

This clonotype was recorded a few times. The chain employs TRBV12-3 or TRBV12-4 and TRBJ1-1; a possible D gene is TRBD1 (5 bases). V was clipped by 5 bases and J by 1 base, with 14 bases between them. The CDR3 is 15 residues long. The CDR3 region has the DNA TGTGCCAGCAGTGCACCGGGACCCGGGAACACTGAAGCTTTCTTT. Its protein is CASSAPGPGNTEAFF.

The rearrangement uses TRBV10-3 and TRBJ2-2; 11 bases agree with TRBD1. This CDR3 comprises 17 residues. The junction had 8 bases not matched to a gene; V was cut back by 4 bases and J by 4 bases. Per the germline V gene, CDR1 is ENHRY and CDR2 is SYGVKD. The CDR3, as DNA: TGTGCCATCAGTGCCGGACAGGGGGCGGAAGGCACCGGGGAGCTGTTTTTT. It is translated as CAISAGQGAEGTGELFF.

The chain recombines TRBV6-2 or TRBV6-3 with TRBJ2-1; 8 nucleotides line up with TRBD1. The junction had 6 bases not matched to a gene; V was cut back by 6 bases and J by 2 bases. The CDR3 is 15 residues long. In germline, CDR1 is MNHEY, CDR2 SVGEGT. The DNA for the CDR3 is TGTGCCAGCAGCGGACAGGGCCGAACCTACAATGAGCAGTTCTTC. It specifies CASSGQGRTYNEQFF.

The rearrangement uses TRBV29-1 and TRBJ2-1, with 10 nucleotides matching TRBD1. CDR1 is SQVTM, CDR2 ANQGSEA, per germline. CDR3 length: 18 amino acids. V lost 0 bases, J lost 1 base, and 9 bases stayed unmatched. In nucleotides, the CDR3 is TGCAGCGTTGAAGACCCGGGACAGGGGATAAGGTCCTACAATGAGCAGTTCTTC. This translates into CSVEDPGQGIRSYNEQFF.

This chain joins TRBV28 and TRBJ2-5; TRBD1 agrees at 10 bases. V shed 1 base and J 6 bases; nucleotides not matched to a gene: 8. The CDR3 spans 16 residues. CDR1 MDHEN and CDR2 SYDVKM come from the germline V gene. The CDR3 nucleotides read TGTGCCAGCAGTTTATCCGCGACAGGGGGCGGGAAGACCCAGTACTTC. It encodes CASSLSATGGGKTQYF. Looking up the rest from reference TRBV28 and TRBJ2-5 gives the full variable domain: DVKVTQSSRYLVKRTGEKVFLECVQDMDHENMFWYRQDPGLGLRLIYFSYDVKMKEKGDIPEGYSVSREKKERFSLILESASTNQTSMYLCASSLSATGGGKTQYFGPGTRLLVL.

This chain uses TRBV28 with TRBJ2-1; 10 bases line up with TRBD2. Germline CDR1 and CDR2: MDHEN and SYDVKM. This CDR3 comprises 15 residues. V lost 7 bases and J lost 4; bases outside the gene matches: 7. In nucleotides, the CDR3 is TGTGCCAGCACTCTTATAGCGGGGGGTTACAATGAGCAGTTCTTC. It encodes CASTLIAGGYNEQFF. The variable domain in full, completed from reference TRBV28 and TRBJ2-1, reads DVKVTQSSRYLVKRTGEKVFLECVQDMDHENMFWYRQDPGLGLRLIYFSYDVKMKEKGDIPEGYSVSREKKERFSLILESASTNQTSMYLCASTLIAGGYNEQFFGPGTRLTVL.

This clonotype has just a few counts. The chain carries TRBV29-1 and TRBJ2-1; 12 bases are a match to TRBD2. This CDR3 has 18 amino acids. J gave up 0 bases and V 1 base, and 7 bases lay outside the gene matches. Germline assignment: CDR1 SQVTM and CDR2 ANQGSEA. CDR3 DNA sequence: TGCAGCGTTGAAGTATGGCTAGCGGGGGGGAGCTCCTACAATGAGCAGTTCTTC. Amino acid sequence: CSVEVWLAGGSSYNEQFF.

This clonotype has a handful of counts. V gene TRBV29-1 combines with J gene TRBJ2-7; 7 bases map to TRBD1. Germline V gene lookup returns CDR1 SQVTM and CDR2 ANQGSEA. There are 13 residues in the CDR3. J gave up 2 bases and V 7 bases, and 8 bases lay outside the gene matches. The CDR3 sequence: CSARTGLTYEQYF. CDR3 nucleotides: TGCAGCGCTCGGACAGGCCTAACCTACGAGCAGTACTTC.

The rearrangement uses TRBV28 and TRBJ1-5; unclear D gene. Germline V gene data show CDR1 as MDHEN and CDR2 as SYDVKM. The V and J ends lost 4 bases and 2 bases respectively, with 12 bases between them. This CDR3 has 15 residues. As DNA, the CDR3 is TGTGCCAGCAGTTGGAGCCGATGGGGCAATCAGCCCCAGCATTTT. Protein product: CASSWSRWGNQPQHF.

CDR3 bases: TGTGCCATCAGTGAGTCACGGGGGCAAGAGACCCAGTACTTC. Translated, it gives CAISESRGQETQYF. The genes are TRBV10-3 and TRBJ2-5; perhaps TRBD2 as D (6 bases). The CDR3 totals 14 residues. Trimming removed 0 bases at V and 2 bases at J, with 7 bases between. Germline V gene sequence: CDR1 ENHRY, CDR2 SYGVKD.

V and J are TRBV4-1 and TRBJ1-5, with 7 bases matching TRBD1. J was trimmed by 3 bases and V by 3 bases; bases with no gene match: 11. Germline CDR1 reads MGHRA; CDR2 reads YSYEKL. The CDR3 totals 17 residues. DNA of the CDR3: TGCGCCAGCAGCCACCGACCTAAACAGGGGAACAATCAGCCCCAGCATTTT. This encodes CASSHRPKQGNNQPQHF.

In this sample, this clonotype turned up a few times. V gene TRBV24-1 combines with J gene TRBJ2-1; possible D gene TRBD2, 7 bases. The CDR3 loop spans 16 amino acids. V dropped 1 base and J dropped 3 bases, with 12 bases sitting between them. The germline V gene has CDR1 KGHDR and CDR2 SFDVKD. The CDR3 spells CATSDFGGAGYNEQFF. The CDR3 bases are TGTGCCACCAGTGATTTTGGGGGGGCCGGCTACAATGAGCAGTTCTTC.

CDR3 in amino acids: CASSLVVGGLSQETQYF. CDR3 coding DNA: TGTGCCAGCAGCTTAGTGGTCGGGGGCTTGTCTCAAGAGACCCAGTACTTC. V gene TRBV7-2 combines with J gene TRBJ2-5; the D gene could be TRBD1 or TRBD2 (6 bases each). This CDR3 region has 17 residues. V was pared by 1 base and J by 2 bases, with 17 bases between. Germline lookup yields CDR1 SGHTA and CDR2 FQGNSA.

CDR3: CASRPSGGAVYNEQFF. The CDR3 region has the DNA TGTGCCAGCAGACCTAGCGGGGGGGCCGTTTACAATGAGCAGTTCTTC. This chain links TRBV12-3 or TRBV12-4 with TRBJ2-1; 12 bases map to TRBD2. With V trimmed by 6 bases and J by 4 bases, 7 bases remained unmatched. The length of the CDR3 is 16 residues.

V gene TRBV5-1 combines with J gene TRBJ2-2, with 8 nucleotides matching TRBD1. Germline V gene sequence: CDR1 SGHRS, CDR2 YFSETQ. This CDR3 has 16 residues. V lost 0 bases to trimming and J lost 3 bases; unmatched junction nucleotides: 4. CDR3 bases: TGCGCCAGCAGCTTGGAAACAGGGGGGCACACCGGGGAGCTGTTTTTT. Translated, it gives CASSLETGGHTGELFF.

This clonotype was counted ten times or more. The DNA for the CDR3 is TGTGCCAGCAGCCAGACGGACAATGAGCAGTTCTTC. Translated: CASSQTDNEQFF. The chain links TRBV5-5 to TRBJ2-1; D is unresolved. Trimming removed 4 bases from V and 5 bases from J, with 7 bases in between. This CDR3 is 12 amino acids long. The V gene's germline CDR1 is SGHKS and CDR2 YYEKEE (reference sequence). The full variable domain, with the rest looked up from reference TRBV5-5 and TRBJ2-1, is DAGVTQSPTHLIKTRGQQVTLRCSPISGHKSVSWYQQVLGQGPQFIFQYYEKEERGRGNFPDRFSARQFPNYSSELNVNALLLGDSALYLCASSQTDNEQFFGPGTRLTVL.

This clonotype was picked up a small number of times. CDR3 in amino acids: CASSHRGPTTGPYEQYF. As DNA, the CDR3 is TGTGCCAGCAGTCATAGAGGGCCGACGACAGGTCCCTACGAGCAGTACTTC. This chain links TRBV12-3 or TRBV12-4 with TRBJ2-7, with D tentatively TRBD1 (6 bases). The CDR3 length is 17 residues. V lost 5 bases, J lost 2 bases, and 22 bases lay in between.

This clonotype was seen a few times. The V call is TRBV29-1, the J call TRBJ2-3, with D uncertain. The CDR3 consists of 14 residues. Trimming shortened V by 2 bases and J by 2 bases, and 11 bases separated the two germline ends. The V gene's germline CDR1 is SQVTM and CDR2 ANQGSEA. The DNA for the CDR3 is TGCAGCGTTGAAAGAAGGTCTAACACAGATACGCAGTATTTT. Its translation: CSVERRSNTDTQYF.

The V gene is TRBV5-1, the J gene TRBJ2-5; 10 nucleotides agree with TRBD2. V gave up 1 base and J gave up 6 bases; unmatched junction bases: 3. This CDR3 is built from 14 residues. The germline V gene has CDR1 SGHRS and CDR2 YFSETQ. The CDR3 nucleotides are TGCGCCAGCAGCTTGACTAGCGGGGTGCAGACCCAGTACTTC. This gives the protein CASSLTSGVQTQYF.

This chain links TRBV29-1 with TRBJ1-1; unclear D gene. V was clipped by 5 bases and J by 0 bases, with 4 bases between them. Germline-derived CDR1 and CDR2 are SQVTM and ANQGSEA. This CDR3 is built from 11 residues. The CDR3 nucleotides read TGCAGCGTTACTATGAACACTGAAGCTTTCTTT. Its translation: CSVTMNTEAFF.

This chain connects TRBV20-1 to TRBJ2-2; D not resolved. This CDR3 is built from 14 residues. Trimming removed 3 bases at V and 2 bases at J, with 10 bases between. Germline CDR1 and CDR2: DFQATT and SNEGSKA (reference sequence). The CDR3 reads CSARGGANTGELFF. As DNA, the CDR3 is TGCAGTGCTAGGGGCGGAGCCAACACCGGGGAGCTGTTTTTT.

The CDR3 nucleotides are TGCAGTGCTAGAGGTAGCGCGGGGAGGACAGATACGCAGTATTTT. This translates into CSARGSAGRTDTQYF. The chain has TRBV20-1 and TRBJ2-3; possibly TRBD2 for D (6 bases). The CDR3 contains 15 residues. Germline values: CDR1 DFQATT, CDR2 SNEGSKA (reference sequence). V was clipped by 1 base and J by 3 bases, with 14 bases between them.

The sample holds many counts of this clonotype. The rearrangement joins TRBV4-1 to TRBJ2-7; weak D call: TRBD1 (5 bases). Germline assignment: CDR1 MGHRA and CDR2 YSYEKL. The germline V and J ends were trimmed by 5 bases and 3 bases, with 11 bases remaining between them. The CDR3 has 13 residues. The CDR3 protein is CASSTGPFYEQYF. CDR3 nucleotide sequence: TGCGCCAGCAGCACAGGACCATTCTACGAGCAGTACTTC.

The DNA for the CDR3 is TGTGCCAGTAGTATAGCGGAGGGGCGGACTGAAGCTTTCTTT. Encoded protein: CASSIAEGRTEAFF. The rearrangement links TRBV19 to TRBJ1-1, with a possible D match to TRBD1 (5 bases). V was trimmed by 1 base and J by 5 bases, leaving 11 bases between them. The CDR3 covers 14 residues. Germline values: CDR1 LNHDA, CDR2 SQIVND (reference sequence).

The chain recombines TRBV5-1 with TRBJ2-7; D might be TRBD2 (6 bases). The V gene's germline CDR1 is SGHRS and CDR2 YFSETQ. Trimming took 4 bases from V and 7 from J, leaving 15 bases between them. This CDR3 spans 13 amino acids. The CDR3 DNA reads TGCGCCAGCAGCGATACGCTAGCGCCTGAGCAGTACTTC. Translation: CASSDTLAPEQYF. The complete variable domain, with remaining parts taken from reference TRBV5-1 and TRBJ2-7, reads KAGVTQTPRYLIKTRGQQVTLSCSPISGHRSVSWYQQTPGQGLQFLFEYFSETQRNKGNFPGRFSGRQFSNSRSEMNVSTLELGDSALYLCASSDTLAPEQYFGPGTRLTVT.

This chain links TRBV7-2 with TRBJ2-5; no clear D. Trimming cost V 5 bases and J 4 bases, with 8 bases left between them. The V gene's germline CDR1 is SGHTA and CDR2 FQGNSA. The CDR3 has 12 residues. CDR3 in amino acids: CASSAYSETQYF. CDR3 DNA: TGTGCCAGCAGCGCGTACTCAGAGACCCAGTACTTC.